The T cell receptor beta chain described here comes from a study of cytomegalovirus exposure and HLA in healthy donors. Likely unrecorded immune exposures existed in these nominally healthy donors. Primers: 60 Vbeta forward and 13 Jbeta reverse. Assay used: immunoSEQ multiplex PCR; TCRdb lists only in-frame clones, some missing. The sample lists around 160,000 clones; around 84% were seen once. Remarks on this clone: What it recognizes is unknown.

Findings of the study overall: HLA restriction was apparent for most CMV-associated TCR beta chains in a later analysis. A few chains linked to CMV were shown in vitro to be specific for CMV antigens.

Sequencing was carried out using PBMCs. The TCR was taken from a middle-aged man in good health and CMV-seropositive.

CDR3 bases: TGTGCCAGCTCACCATTTCAGACGGGAGATGGAAATGAGCAGTTCTTC. It specifies CASSPFQTGDGNEQFF. The V and J genes are TRBV18 and TRBJ2-1; D is possibly TRBD2 (6 bases). Germline V lookup: CDR1 KGHSH, CDR2 LQKENI. The CDR3 has 16 residues. V was shortened by 2 bases and J by 7 bases, with 18 bases between the two germline ends.